A single sample gave rise to the 29 T cell receptor beta chains below, sequenced in a study of T cells in Graves' hyperthyroidism and ophthalmopathy. TCR beta CDR3 regions were amplified from RNA. Researchers ran a first-round RT-PCR on the TCR CDR3 using the HTBI primer set. TCRdb recomputed calls from the multiplex PCR reads with MiXCR, one row per CDR3 protein. This sample has 300,000 to 450,000 distinct CDR3 sequences, with roughly a sixth found just once. What was sequenced was blood. These receptors all come from a woman under 40 with Graves' hyperthyroidism that later progressed to Graves' ophthalmopathy.

The J gene is TRBJ1-2, the V gene TRBV28, with 8 nucleotides matching TRBD1. The CDR3 has 16 amino acids. V dropped 6 bases and J dropped 1; count of bases not matched to a gene: 10. Germline assignment: CDR1 MDHEN and CDR2 SYDVKM. CDR3 amino acids: CASRTGVRWGNYGYTF. CDR3 sequence (DNA): TGTGCCAGCAGGACAGGGGTTAGGTGGGGTAACTATGGCTACACCTTC.

In this sample, this clonotype turned up many times. The chain couples TRBV29-1 to TRBJ2-5; no clear D. CDR1 is SQVTM and CDR2 is ANQGSEA in the germline V gene. CDR3 length: 12 amino acids. The V and J ends lost 5 bases and 3 bases respectively, with 10 bases between them. The CDR3 here is CSVKVSKETQYF. The DNA of the CDR3 is TGCAGCGTTAAAGTTTCTAAAGAGACCCAGTACTTC.

The chain carries TRBV4-1 and TRBJ2-1, with TRBD2 matching over 14 bases. The trim removed 4 bases at V and 0 bases at J, leaving 11 bases unmatched. Per the germline V gene, CDR1 is MGHRA and CDR2 is YSYEKL. The CDR3 has 20 residues. CDR3 region: CASSPGLAGGAPSSYNEQFF. The DNA of the CDR3 is TGCGCCAGCAGCCCCGGACTAGCGGGAGGTGCCCCGAGCTCCTACAATGAGCAGTTCTTC.

This clonotype was observed many times. CDR3 residues: CASSFRVMGGTTNEKLFF. CDR3 bases: TGTGCCAGCAGTTTCCGGGTAATGGGTGGTACAACTAATGAAAAACTGTTTTTT. The gene calls are TRBV12-3 or TRBV12-4 and TRBJ1-4; D gene uncertain. The CDR3 runs 18 residues. Trimming shortened V by 3 bases and J by 0 bases, and 17 bases separated the two germline ends.

This clonotype occurred many times. The chain joins TRBV2 to TRBJ2-5, with 15 positions matching TRBD2. V lost 6 bases to trimming and J lost 1 base; unmatched junction nucleotides: 9. Germline-derived CDR1 and CDR2 are SNHLY and FYNNEI. This CDR3 has 18 residues. In nucleotides, the CDR3 is TGTGCCAGCAGAGAACGGACTAGCGGGAGGGCACTCCAAGAGACCCAGTACTTC. This translates into CASRERTSGRALQETQYF.

This rearrangement joins TRBV19 to TRBJ2-3; 9 nucleotides line up with TRBD1. After removal of 3 bases from V and 2 bases from J, the junction contained 3 bases not matched to a gene. Germline-derived CDR1 and CDR2 are LNHDA and SQIVND (reference sequence). This CDR3 spans 15 amino acids. Written as DNA, the CDR3 is TGTGCCAGTAGTATGGGGACAGGGCACACAGATACGCAGTATTTT. It is translated as CASSMGTGHTDTQYF.

The J gene is TRBJ2-7, the V gene TRBV7-6, with 8 bases that match TRBD1. This CDR3 is 13 amino acids long. Germline V gene lookup returns CDR1 SGHVS and CDR2 FNYEAQ. Unmatched junction bases numbered 2, after V lost 5 bases and J lost 2 bases. The CDR3 nucleotides read TGTGCCAGCAGCGCGACAGGGGCCTACGAGCAGTACTTC. This translates into CASSATGAYEQYF.

This clonotype was counted ten times or more. The V call is TRBV7-2, the J call TRBJ2-7, with 10 bases fitting TRBD2. The CDR3 is 16 residues long. Trimming took 10 bases from V and 0 from J; bases not matched to a gene: 12. CDR1 SGHTA and CDR2 FQGNSA come from the germline V gene. CDR3 DNA sequence: TGTGCCACCCGAGGGGCTAGCGGGAGTTTCTCCTACGAGCAGTACTTC. This gives the protein CATRGASGSFSYEQYF.

This clonotype showed up just a few times. V gene TRBV11-2 combines with J gene TRBJ2-2; no reliable D call. CDR1 is SGHAT and CDR2 is FQNNGV in the germline V gene. Trimming removed 5 bases at V and 7 bases at J, with 5 bases between. The CDR3 loop spans 11 amino acids. CDR3 residues: CASSPVGELFF. As DNA, the CDR3 is TGTGCCAGCAGCCCCGTCGGGGAGCTGTTTTTT. Looking up the rest from reference TRBV11-2 and TRBJ2-2 gives the full variable domain: EAGVAQSPRYKIIEKRQSVAFWCNPISGHATLYWYQQILGQGPKLLIQFQNNGVVDDSQLPKDRFSAERLKGVDSTLKIQPAKLEDSAVYLCASSPVGELFFGEGSRLTVL.

At least ten counts were recorded for this clonotype. The CDR3 loop reads CASSLALVVSYNEQFF. DNA of the CDR3: TGCGCCAGCAGCTTAGCGCTTGTCGTCTCTTACAATGAGCAGTTCTTC. J is TRBJ2-1 and V is TRBV5-1; D is undetermined. Deletions cut 2 bases from V and 4 bases from J, with 16 bases between. The CDR3 is made up of 16 amino acids. CDR1 is SGHRS, CDR2 YFSETQ, per germline.

The V and J genes are TRBV5-1 and TRBJ2-7; D is perhaps TRBD2 (7 bases). The V gene lost 3 bases and the J gene lost 2 bases, with 15 bases spanning the gap. CDR1 SGHRS and CDR2 YFSETQ come from the germline V gene. The CDR3 runs 15 residues. The CDR3 loop reads CASSWSPGGTYEQYF. CDR3 nucleotides: TGCGCCAGCAGCTGGAGTCCGGGGGGCACCTACGAGCAGTACTTC.

As regards this clonotype: This may be a read error: a much more frequent sequence differs by one nucleotide. The CDR3 does not close with the conserved phenylalanine or tryptophan, likely indicating a read error. The chain is built from TRBV20-1 and TRBJ2-7; 7 bases match TRBD2. Germline V gene lookup returns CDR1 DFQATT and CDR2 SNEGSKA (reference sequence). CDR3 length: 14 residues. V shed 5 bases, J shed 2 bases, and the junction held 9 bases outside the gene matches. The chain's CDR3 is CSAGPPGGAYEQYL. The CDR3, as DNA: TGCAGTGCTGGCCCCCCTGGGGGGGCCTACGAGCAGTACCTC.

The V call is TRBV20-1, the J call TRBJ2-1, with 10 bases lining up with TRBD2. Trimming took 3 bases from V and 8 from J; bases not matched to a gene: 7. This CDR3 region has 14 residues. CDR1 DFQATT and CDR2 SNEGSKA come from the germline V gene (reference sequence). CDR3 residues: CSASLSGRLDEQFF. In DNA, the CDR3 is TGCAGTGCTAGTCTTAGCGGGAGGTTAGATGAGCAGTTCTTC.

This clonotype was seen a few times. The rearrangement uses TRBV6-9 and TRBJ2-1; D unclear. This CDR3 has 11 amino acids. Trimming pared 6 bases from V and 8 bases from J, leaving 8 bases between. Germline V gene lookup returns CDR1 MNHGY and CDR2 SVAAGI. The CDR3: CASREWDEQFF. The CDR3 coding sequence is TGTGCCAGCAGGGAGTGGGATGAGCAGTTCTTC.

This clonotype was counted many times. This rearrangement joins TRBV28 to TRBJ2-7; TRBD2 matches at 10 bases. Germline V gene lookup returns CDR1 MDHEN and CDR2 SYDVKM. The CDR3 sequence is 14 residues long. Trimming removed 5 bases from V and 3 bases from J; junction bases left unmatched: 4. CDR3 sequence: CASSEVAGGYEQYF. DNA of the CDR3: TGTGCCAGCAGTGAAGTAGCGGGAGGCTACGAGCAGTACTTC. The variable domain in full, with the rest retrieved from reference TRBV28 and TRBJ2-7, is DVKVTQSSRYLVKRTGEKVFLECVQDMDHENMFWYRQDPGLGLRLIYFSYDVKMKEKGDIPEGYSVSREKKERFSLILESASTNQTSMYLCASSEVAGGYEQYFGPGTRLTVT.

This clonotype showed up many times. The chain is built from TRBV5-1 and TRBJ2-1; D is uncertain. The V end was cut by 5 bases, the J end by 5 bases, with 5 bases between. The length of the CDR3 is 11 residues. The germline V gene encodes CDR1 SGHRS and CDR2 YFSETQ. CDR3 loop: CASRANNEQFF. The CDR3 coding sequence is TGCGCCAGCAGAGCCAACAATGAGCAGTTCTTC.

This clonotype came up many times. V gene TRBV28 combines with J gene TRBJ2-5; 9 bases align to TRBD1. Trimming removed 6 bases from V and 5 bases from J; junction bases left unmatched: 13. Germline assignment: CDR1 MDHEN and CDR2 SYDVKM. CDR3 size: 16 residues. The CDR3 sequence: CASSPGQGMSVETQYF. CDR3 nucleotide sequence: TGTGCCAGCAGCCCGGGACAGGGAATGAGTGTGGAGACCCAGTACTTC.

The V and J genes are TRBV12-5 and TRBJ2-1, with D perhaps TRBD2 (7 bases). Germline V gives CDR1 LGHNT, CDR2 FRNRAP. The CDR3 length is 13 residues. V was pared by 1 base and J by 11 bases, with 12 bases between. CDR3 bases: TGTGCTAGTGGTTTGGGGAGCGGGACAAAGCAGTTCTTC. It codes for CASGLGSGTKQFF.

The V gene is TRBV7-6, the J gene TRBJ2-1; D may be TRBD1 or TRBD2 (5 bases each). This CDR3 region has 15 residues. Per germline, CDR1 SGHVS and CDR2 FNYEAQ. Deletions cut 8 bases from V and 2 bases from J, with 16 bases between. CDR3 bases: TGTGCCAGCTCAGCTGGGGCGGGTACCTACAATGAGCAGTTCTTC. This codes for CASSAGAGTYNEQFF.

The rearrangement uses TRBV19 and TRBJ1-2; TRBD1 agrees at 7 bases. Germline V gives CDR1 LNHDA, CDR2 SQIVND (reference sequence). The V and J ends lost 6 bases and 3 bases, in that order; junction bases with no gene match: 4. This CDR3 region has 13 residues. The CDR3 sequence: CASRTGQYYGYTF. Here the CDR3 DNA reads TGTGCCAGTAGAACGGGACAGTACTATGGCTACACCTTC. Drawing the rest from reference TRBV19 and TRBJ1-2, the complete variable domain is DGGITQSPKYLFRKEGQNVTLSCEQNLNHDAMYWYRQDPGQGLRLIYYSQIVNDFQKGDIAEGYSVSREKKESFPLTVTSAQKNPTAFYLCASRTGQYYGYTFGSGTRLTVV.

This clonotype occurred a few times. The gene calls are TRBV6-4 and TRBJ2-7; D possibly corresponds to TRBD2 (6 bases). Between the trimmed V and J ends, which lost 4 bases and 3 bases, there was a span of 16 bases. Germline values: CDR1 MRHNA, CDR2 SNTAGT. This CDR3 is built from 15 residues. The CDR3 is CASSVKFGGLYEQYF. The CDR3, as DNA: TGTGCCAGCAGTGTTAAGTTCGGGGGACTCTACGAGCAGTACTTC.

In this sample, this clonotype turned up a few times. The chain combines TRBV28 with TRBJ2-1, with D possibly matching TRBD2 (6 bases). V lost 8 bases and J 7 bases, leaving 18 bases between the germline ends. Germline-derived CDR1 and CDR2 are MDHEN and SYDVKM. The CDR3 covers 14 residues. The CDR3 reads CASLGTDYKNEQFF. The DNA of the CDR3 is TGTGCCAGCCTCGGGACGGACTACAAAAATGAGCAGTTCTTC.

The chain couples TRBV7-8 to TRBJ1-1, with D hard to call. Trimming cost V 0 bases and J 7 bases, with 12 bases left between them. The CDR3 loop spans 14 amino acids. In germline, CDR1 is SGHVS, CDR2 FQNEAQ. The CDR3 region has the DNA TGTGCCAGCAGCTTAGCCGGGGTTTATAGTGAAGCTTTCTTT. Residues: CASSLAGVYSEAFF.

This chain joins TRBV10-3 and TRBJ2-7; possible D gene TRBD2, 6 bases. CDR3 length: 11 residues. Germline V gene sequence: CDR1 ENHRY, CDR2 SYGVKD. With 7 bases removed from V and 6 bases from J, the gap between germline ends came to 10 bases. CDR3 DNA: TGTGCCATCACTCGAGCGGGCGAGCAGTACTTC. Translating gives CAITRAGEQYF.

This clonotype came up a few times. The V and J genes are TRBV6-1 and TRBJ2-4; 13 positions agree with TRBD2. This CDR3 has 12 residues. Germline assignment: CDR1 MNHNS and CDR2 SASEGT. V was clipped by 10 bases and J by 11 bases; unmatched bases: 5. This CDR3 reads CATTSGRGVQYF. The CDR3 DNA sequence: TGTGCCACAACTAGCGGGAGGGGCGTTCAGTACTTC.

This clonotype was recorded at least ten times. The chain employs TRBV2 and TRBJ1-1, with 7 bases fitting TRBD1. Germline lookup yields CDR1 SNHLY and CDR2 FYNNEI. The junction had 8 bases not matched to a gene; V was cut back by 3 bases and J by 7 bases. The CDR3 contains 14 residues. The CDR3 DNA follows: TGTGCCAGCAGTGAGGCGACAGGGTACGTTGAAGCTTTCTTT. This sequence encodes CASSEATGYVEAFF.

J is TRBJ2-7 and V is TRBV28, with D tentatively TRBD1 (5 bases). V was cut by 5 bases and J by 2 bases, with 7 bases left in between. CDR1 MDHEN and CDR2 SYDVKM come from the germline V gene. The CDR3 spans 12 residues. The CDR3 spells CASSTTAYEQYF. The CDR3 nucleotides are TGTGCCAGCAGTACGACAGCCTACGAGCAGTACTTC. Using reference TRBV28 and TRBJ2-7 for the parts outside the CDR3, the full variable domain is DVKVTQSSRYLVKRTGEKVFLECVQDMDHENMFWYRQDPGLGLRLIYFSYDVKMKEKGDIPEGYSVSREKKERFSLILESASTNQTSMYLCASSTTAYEQYFGPGTRLTVT.

This sequence joins TRBV5-4 and TRBJ2-3, with D possibly TRBD1 on 6 matching bases. The V gene lost 1 base and the J gene lost 5 bases, with 17 bases spanning the gap. The germline V gene encodes CDR1 SGHNT and CDR2 YYREEE (reference sequence). This CDR3 comprises 16 residues. This CDR3 is CASSLRRQAYGDTQYF. The DNA of the CDR3 is TGTGCCAGCAGCTTGAGGCGACAGGCTTATGGAGATACGCAGTATTTT.

The chain combines TRBV3-1 with TRBJ2-7; 13 bases line up with TRBD2. CDR1 is LGHDT, CDR2 YNNKEL, per germline (reference sequence). This CDR3 contains 21 residues. Losses at the gene ends were 4 bases for V and 2 bases for J; bases not matched to a gene: 20. The DNA for the CDR3 is TGTGCCAGCAGCCCATTCCCGAATCCGGGACTAGCGGGAACTCATACCTACGAGCAGTACTTC. It encodes CASSPFPNPGLAGTHTYEQYF.